One sample yielded the 30 T cell receptor beta chains listed below, sequenced in a study of siplizumab effects on memory and regulatory T cells. Only in-frame clones appear in the TCRdb table, and some are missing; sequencing was by immunoSEQ multiplex PCR. In the table there are tens of thousands of clones, 70% to 85% of which are singletons. Specimen: memory CD4+ T cells sorted from blood. The receptor source for this set is a human donor in good health.

The chain joins TRBV5-1 to TRBJ2-3; 11 bases are shared with TRBD2. Germline V gives CDR1 SGHRS, CDR2 YFSETQ. The CDR3 spans 16 residues. J lost 2 bases, V lost 4 bases, and 6 bases had no gene match. The chain's CDR3 is CASSLPGLADTDTQYF. The DNA for the CDR3 is TGCGCCAGCAGCCTACCGGGACTAGCGGACACAGATACGCAGTATTTT.

The chain links TRBV9 to TRBJ1-1, with D tentatively TRBD1 (5 bases). V shed 4 bases and J shed 7 bases, with 17 bases lying between them. There are 14 residues in the CDR3. CDR1 and CDR2 from the germline V gene are SGDLS and YYNGEE. The CDR3 region is CASSHGTSESEAFF. CDR3 coding DNA: TGTGCCAGCAGCCATGGGACCTCTGAGAGTGAAGCTTTCTTT.

The chain recombines TRBV5-4 with TRBJ2-7; D is possibly TRBD1 (6 bases). From germline, CDR1 is SGHNT and CDR2 YYREEE (reference sequence). The CDR3 is made up of 13 amino acids. Trimming pared 2 bases from V and 5 bases from J, leaving 11 bases between. The CDR3 DNA reads as TGTGCCAGCAGCTTACGACAGGTTAACGAGCAGTACTTC. Encoded protein: CASSLRQVNEQYF.

J is TRBJ1-1 and V is TRBV30; the D is unclear. CDR1 is GTSNPN and CDR2 is SVGIG in the germline V gene (reference sequence). V lost 4 bases and J lost 2, with 5 bases in between. The CDR3 runs 11 residues. The CDR3 protein is CAWKQNTEAFF. Written as DNA, the CDR3 is TGTGCCTGGAAACAAAACACTGAAGCTTTCTTT.

This chain uses TRBV6-1 with TRBJ1-2; a possible D gene is TRBD1 (5 bases). Germline V gene data show CDR1 as MNHNS and CDR2 as SASEGT. Deletions cut 10 bases from V and 11 bases from J, with 14 bases between. The CDR3 is 10 residues long. CDR3 sequence reads: CAKTGTEYTF. As DNA, the CDR3 is TGTGCCAAGACCGGGACGGAATACACCTTC.

The chain combines TRBV11-1 with TRBJ2-5; TRBD2 might be the D (5 bases). The CDR3 spans 13 residues. The germline V and J ends were trimmed by 1 base and 9 bases, with 12 bases remaining between them. Per germline, CDR1 SGHAT and CDR2 FQDESV (reference sequence). CDR3 in amino acids: CASSLDRYGAQYF. CDR3 coding DNA: TGTGCCAGCAGCTTAGACCGCTACGGGGCCCAGTACTTC. Full variable domain (missing parts from reference TRBV11-1 and TRBJ2-5): EAEVAQSPRYKITEKSQAVAFWCDPISGHATLYWYRQILGQGPELLVQFQDESVVDDSQLPKDRFSAERLKGVDSTLKIQPAELGDSAMYLCASSLDRYGAQYFGPGTRLLVL.

This clone was found once. The rearrangement uses TRBV5-4 and TRBJ1-3; D gene unclear. The CDR3 consists of 14 residues. The V and J ends lost 3 bases and 0 bases respectively, with 7 bases between them. Germline-derived CDR1 and CDR2 are SGHNT and YYREEE (reference sequence). The CDR3 here is CASSSGVSGNTIYF. CDR3 nucleotides: TGTGCCAGCAGCTCCGGGGTCTCTGGAAACACCATATATTTT.

This clone was seen only a few times. The chain combines TRBV2 with TRBJ2-3; 7 bases map to TRBD2. Trimming at V came to 8 bases and at J to 3 bases, leaving 11 bases not matched to a gene. The CDR3 is 15 amino acids. CDR1 and CDR2 from the germline V gene are SNHLY and FYNNEI. The CDR3 loop reads CASCLLRGTTDTQYF. In DNA, the CDR3 is TGTGCCAGCTGTCTGTTGCGGGGGACTACAGATACGCAGTATTTT.

V usage is TRBV28 and J usage is TRBJ1-2, with 11 bases matching TRBD1. Germline V gene data show CDR1 as MDHEN and CDR2 as SYDVKM. Germline trimming cut 1 base from V and 8 bases from J; bases unmatched to any gene: 9. This CDR3 has 16 amino acids. The CDR3 coding sequence is TGTGCCAGCAGTTTATTCCCCGGACAGGGGGCAGGGGGCTACACCTTC. This sequence encodes CASSLFPGQGAGGYTF.

CDR3 DNA sequence: TGCGCCAGCAGCCAAGAACTCTCTGGGGCCAACGTCCTGACTTTC. Translating gives CASSQELSGANVLTF. The J gene is TRBJ2-6, the V gene TRBV4-3, with D uncertain. The CDR3 spans 15 residues. Germline values: CDR1 LGHNA, CDR2 YSLEER. The ends were cut back, 0 bases at V and 0 bases at J, with 3 bases in the middle.

The chain carries TRBV5-6 and TRBJ1-4; a possible D gene is TRBD1 (5 bases). This CDR3 is built from 15 residues. CDR1 SGHDT and CDR2 YYEEEE come from the germline V gene. Trimming cost V 3 bases and J 2 bases, with 11 bases left between them. Written as DNA, the CDR3 is TGTGCCAGCAGCTACTGGGACGGTACTAATGAAAAACTGTTTTTT. This gives the protein CASSYWDGTNEKLFF. The full variable domain, rest sourced from reference TRBV5-6 and TRBJ1-4, is DAGVTQSPTHLIKTRGQQVTLRCSPKSGHDTVSWYQQALGQGPQFIFQYYEEEERQRGNFPDRFSGHQFPNYSSELNVNALLLGDSALYLCASSYWDGTNEKLFFGSGTQLSVL.

This clone appeared once. This chain connects TRBV9 to TRBJ1-1; D perhaps matches TRBD1 (5 bases). This CDR3 contains 15 residues. Germline lookup yields CDR1 SGDLS and CDR2 YYNGEE. V was trimmed by 2 bases and J by 1 base, leaving 12 bases between them. CDR3 nucleotide sequence: TGTGCCAGCAGCGTCCTGGGACTCCCGAACACTGAAGCTTTCTTT. Amino acids: CASSVLGLPNTEAFF.

The rearrangement links TRBV18 to TRBJ1-5; 7 bases line up with TRBD1. V shed 3 bases, J shed 4 bases, and the junction held 0 bases outside the gene matches. The germline V gene encodes CDR1 KGHSH and CDR2 LQKENI. The CDR3 extends over 13 amino acids. The CDR3 nucleotides are TGTGCCAGCTCACCGGACAGGAATCAGCCCCAGCATTTT. It translates to CASSPDRNQPQHF. The complete variable domain, with remaining parts taken from reference TRBV18 and TRBJ1-5, reads NAGVMQNPRHLVRRRGQEARLRCSPMKGHSHVYWYRQLPEEGLKFMVYLQKENIIDESGMPKERFSAEFPKEGPSILRIQQVVRGDSAAYFCASSPDRNQPQHFGDGTRLSIL.

The chain employs TRBV6-6 and TRBJ1-1; a possible D gene is TRBD1 (5 bases). The germline gives CDR1 MNHNY, CDR2 SVGAGI (reference sequence). The CDR3 spans 13 residues. Trimming pared 6 bases from V and 4 bases from J, leaving 12 bases between. The CDR3 DNA follows: TGTGCCAGCAGGAACGGGGGGGTCACTGAAGCTTTCTTT. Residues: CASRNGGVTEAFF.

The chain is built from TRBV11-2 and TRBJ1-6; no reliable D call. This CDR3 is 14 amino acids long. V lost 0 bases and J 5 bases, leaving 5 bases between the germline ends. Germline V gene data show CDR1 as SGHAT and CDR2 as FQNNGV. The CDR3 DNA follows: TGTGCCAGCAGCTTAGACACGCATAATTCACCCCTCCACTTT. This gives the protein CASSLDTHNSPLHF.

This chain uses TRBV10-1 with TRBJ2-7, with D possibly TRBD2 on 6 matching bases. The V gene lost 3 bases and the J gene lost 0 bases, with 9 bases spanning the gap. Germline V CDR1 and CDR2: WNHNN, SYGVQD (reference sequence). This CDR3 has 14 amino acids. The CDR3 DNA reads TGCGCCAGCAGTGACGGGGGAAGCTCCTACGAGCAGTACTTC. Residues: CASSDGGSSYEQYF.

This chain joins TRBV19 and TRBJ1-2; D not certain. This CDR3 comprises 16 residues. Trimming removed 1 base at V and 0 bases at J, with 12 bases between. CDR1 LNHDA and CDR2 SQIVND come from the germline V gene (reference sequence). The CDR3 DNA reads TGTGCCAGTAGTATAGGAGGGCTAGTAGCTAACTATGGCTACACCTTC. It codes for CASSIGGLVANYGYTF. The whole variable domain, filled in from reference TRBV19 and TRBJ1-2, reads DGGITQSPKYLFRKEGQNVTLSCEQNLNHDAMYWYRQDPGQGLRLIYYSQIVNDFQKGDIAEGYSVSREKKESFPLTVTSAQKNPTAFYLCASSIGGLVANYGYTFGSGTRLTVV.

V is TRBV28 and J is TRBJ1-4, with a tentative D call TRBD1 (6 bases). In germline, CDR1 is MDHEN, CDR2 SYDVKM. The CDR3 length is 14 residues. Between the trimmed V and J ends, which lost 4 bases and 8 bases, there was a span of 14 bases. Here the CDR3 DNA reads TGTGCCAGCAGTTACAGGGCCGGGGAGGAAAAACTGTTTTTT. Protein sequence: CASSYRAGEEKLFF.

V and J are TRBV12-5 and TRBJ2-3; 7 bases agree with TRBD1. J gave up 2 bases and V 9 bases, and 5 bases lay outside the gene matches. This CDR3 has 13 amino acids. Per germline, CDR1 LGHNT and CDR2 FRNRAP. The CDR3 protein is CASGTANTDTQYF. The CDR3 DNA reads TGTGCTAGCGGGACAGCGAACACAGATACGCAGTATTTT.

This chain uses TRBV7-7 with TRBJ1-4; D is unresolved. The V end lost 1 base, the J end lost 6 bases, and 12 bases lay between the germline ends. In germline, CDR1 is SSHAT, CDR2 FNYEAQ (reference sequence). This CDR3 has 15 amino acids. DNA for the CDR3: TGTGCCAGCAGCTTAGGAGCAGGCCCCCATGAAAAACTGTTTTTT. This codes for CASSLGAGPHEKLFF.

This chain joins TRBV6-5 and TRBJ2-5; D is undetermined. Deletions cut 0 bases from V and 5 bases from J, with 10 bases between. The CDR3 has 14 amino acids. Germline V gene lookup returns CDR1 MNHEY and CDR2 SVGAGI. Here the CDR3 DNA reads TGTGCCAGCAGTTACTCGAAAGGGTCGGAGACCCAGTACTTC. This translates into CASSYSKGSETQYF.

The CDR3 reads CASSMGQISSYNEQFF. In nucleotides, the CDR3 is TGTGCCAGCAGCATGGGACAGATCAGCTCCTACAATGAGCAGTTCTTC. The J gene is TRBJ2-1, the V gene TRBV7-3, with 7 bases lining up with TRBD1. Trimming took 5 bases from V and 0 from J; bases not matched to a gene: 7. The CDR3 sequence is 16 residues long. Germline CDR1 and CDR2: SGHTA and FQGTGA.

The chain has TRBV9 and TRBJ2-3, with 10 bases that match TRBD2. This CDR3 comprises 16 residues. Germline CDR1 reads SGDLS; CDR2 reads YYNGEE. J gave up 4 bases and V 1 base, and 6 bases lay outside the gene matches. The DNA for the CDR3 is TGTGCCAGCAGCGTAAACAGCGGGGGGGCCGCAGATACGCAGTATTTT. As protein: CASSVNSGGAADTQYF. Using reference TRBV9 and TRBJ2-3 for the parts outside the CDR3, the full variable domain is DSGVTQTPKHLITATGQRVTLRCSPRSGDLSVYWYQQSLDQGLQFLIQYYNGEERAKGNILERFSAQQFPDLHSELNLSSLELGDSALYFCASSVNSGGAADTQYFGPGTRLTVL.

This chain connects TRBV5-1 to TRBJ1-1; 7 bases fit TRBD1. This CDR3 region has 16 residues. V shed 4 bases and J 2 bases; nucleotides not matched to a gene: 11. Germline loops: CDR1 SGHRS, CDR2 YFSETQ. CDR3 coding DNA: TGCGCCAGCAGCCAAACGACAGGGCCGACCAACACTGAAGCTTTCTTT. This encodes CASSQTTGPTNTEAFF.

V gene TRBV6-1 combines with J gene TRBJ1-2; D gene ambiguous. Germline V gene sequence: CDR1 MNHNS, CDR2 SASEGT. Trimming pared 8 bases from V and 0 bases from J, leaving 7 bases between. This CDR3 contains 12 residues. CDR3 DNA sequence: TGTGCCAGCGCAGTAACTAACTATGGCTACACCTTC. Translation gives CASAVTNYGYTF.

The chain carries TRBV5-1 and TRBJ1-2; 8 nucleotides align to TRBD1. This CDR3 region has 14 residues. V lost 4 bases to trimming and J lost 8 bases; unmatched junction nucleotides: 10. Germline loops: CDR1 SGHRS, CDR2 YFSETQ. The CDR3 loop reads CASSPGQGSSGYTF. For the CDR3, the DNA is TGCGCCAGCAGCCCAGGACAGGGTTCGAGCGGCTACACCTTC.

The gene calls are TRBV7-9 and TRBJ1-6; D unclear. Trimming stripped 0 bases from V and 10 bases from J, with 10 bases between. The length of the CDR3 is 14 residues. Germline V gene data show CDR1 as SEHNR and CDR2 as FQNEAQ (reference sequence). Written as DNA, the CDR3 is TGTGCCAGCAGCTTAGCTTCGGGTAGATCACCCCTCCACTTT. This sequence encodes CASSLASGRSPLHF.

This chain joins TRBV28 and TRBJ2-1; TRBD2 might be the D (5 bases). V lost 3 bases and J lost 8, with 11 bases in between. CDR3 length: 13 amino acids. The germline CDR1 and CDR2 sequences are MDHEN and SYDVKM. The CDR3 loop is CASSFGESHEQFF. CDR3 bases: TGTGCCAGCAGTTTCGGGGAAAGTCATGAGCAGTTCTTC.

This chain uses TRBV2 with TRBJ1-1; the match to TRBD1 covers 7 bases. The ends lost 6 bases at V and 3 bases at J; junction bases unmatched: 10. The CDR3 loop spans 15 amino acids. Per germline, CDR1 SNHLY and CDR2 FYNNEI. The CDR3 reads CASSPIAGTDTEAFF. In DNA, the CDR3 is TGTGCCAGCAGCCCAATTGCCGGGACAGACACTGAAGCTTTCTTT.

The chain combines TRBV18 with TRBJ1-2; 8 positions match TRBD1. V lost 4 bases, J lost 5 bases, and 15 bases stayed unmatched. Germline lookup yields CDR1 KGHSH and CDR2 LQKENI. This CDR3 comprises 17 residues. Here the CDR3 reads CASSHAAPGQERYGYTF. The CDR3 region has the DNA TGTGCCAGCTCACACGCAGCACCGGGACAGGAACGATATGGCTACACCTTC.